The source of this T cell receptor (beta chain) is a study of cytomegalovirus exposure and HLA in healthy donors. Regarding the study as a whole: Judged likely to be a sequencing artifact was a cluster of highly shared sequence variants. Previous analysis showed most TCR beta V segments were productive about 90% or about 30% of the time. Fewer N-insertions (relative to the approximately 700-donor mean) were reportedly seen in an Asian-associated ancestry cluster in a later analysis. With later analysis, a missense DCLRE1C variant became linked to TCR beta V- and J-gene trimming.

Regarding this clone: The antigen remains undetermined.

Both 60 Vbeta primers and 13 Jbeta primers went into the PCR. Libraries were prepared by immunoSEQ multiplex PCR; TCRdb keeps only in-frame clonotypes and omits some of them. In the table there are approximately 200,000 clones, roughly 85% of which are singletons. The specimen was PBMCs. The TCR was taken from a woman aged 45-65 years in good health and CMV-seronegative.

CDR3 bases: TGTGCCTGGAGTGGGGGCAGGGTCTACGAGCAGTACTTC. Residues: CAWSGGRVYEQYF. The genes are TRBV30 and TRBJ2-7, with D possibly matching TRBD1 (5 bases). The V gene lost 1 base and the J gene lost 3 bases, with 10 bases spanning the gap. The germline V gene encodes CDR1 GTSNPN and CDR2 SVGIG (reference sequence). The CDR3 is 13 residues long.